This T cell receptor beta chain was documented in a study of CD8 T cells in Susac syndrome. Random hexamers served to reverse transcribe about 0.45 to 1 ug RNA. An immunoSEQ multiplex PCR amplified TCR beta CDR3 over 54 Vbeta and 13 Jbeta. In TCRdb, the immunoSEQ multiplex PCR reads were re-called with MiXCR into one record per CDR3 protein. The sample has about 120,000 distinct CDR3 sequences, 94% seen once; the top ten hold around 0.1%. Peripheral blood CD8+ and CD4+ T cells were profiled by TCR beta sequencing. Germline V gives CDR1 SGDLS, CDR2 YYNGEE. The CDR3 consists of 16 residues. The V gene end was trimmed by 4 bases and the J gene end by 6 bases; junction bases not matched to a gene: 11.

Sequenced: CD4+ T cells from PBMCs. The sequence was collected from a human donor in good health. This chain joins TRBV9 and TRBJ2-7, with 12 bases fitting TRBD2. CDR3 residues: CASSLTLAGGPSEQYF. In DNA, the CDR3 is TGTGCCAGCAGCCTCACTCTAGCGGGAGGGCCGTCCGAGCAGTACTTC. Drawing the rest from reference TRBV9 and TRBJ2-7, the complete variable domain is DSGVTQTPKHLITATGQRVTLRCSPRSGDLSVYWYQQSLDQGLQFLIQYYNGEERAKGNILERFSAQQFPDLHSELNLSSLELGDSALYFCASSLTLAGGPSEQYFGPGTRLTVT.